This entry is about one T cell receptor (beta chain). Repertoires were generated with immunoSEQ multiplex PCR, while TCRdb's copy carries only in-frame clones and drops some. The profile shows roughly 450,000 clones, 80% to 95% of them singletons. The data belong to a study of control samples from healthy donors and cancer patients. The V end was cut by 1 base, the J end by 4 bases, with 10 bases between. CDR1 is SGHAT and CDR2 is FQNNGV in the germline V gene. The CDR3 is made up of 14 amino acids. The sequence derives from a man in his forties with head and neck cancer. This chain connects TRBV11-2 to TRBJ1-1, with D perhaps TRBD1 (5 bases). Specimen: PBMCs. The CDR3 sequence: CASSLGLGGTEAFF. CDR3 nucleotide sequence: TGTGCCAGCAGCTTAGGACTGGGGGGCACTGAAGCTTTCTTT.